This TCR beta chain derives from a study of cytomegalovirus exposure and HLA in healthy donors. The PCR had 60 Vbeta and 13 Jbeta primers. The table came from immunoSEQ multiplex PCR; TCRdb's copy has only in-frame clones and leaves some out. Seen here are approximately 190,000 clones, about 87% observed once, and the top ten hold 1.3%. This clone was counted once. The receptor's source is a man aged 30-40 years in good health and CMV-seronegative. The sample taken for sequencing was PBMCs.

CDR3 sequence: CASSLRGGSGANVLTF. The CDR3 DNA reads as TGTGCCAGCAGCTTAAGGGGAGGCTCTGGGGCCAACGTCCTGACTTTC. The chain carries TRBV7-2 and TRBJ2-6; D is possibly TRBD2 (6 bases). Between the trimmed V and J ends, which lost 2 bases and 0 bases, there was a span of 8 bases. This CDR3 spans 16 amino acids. Germline V gene lookup returns CDR1 SGHTA and CDR2 FQGNSA.